Included here is one T cell receptor (beta chain) sequence, with context. This sample was taken from a study of cytotoxic CD8 clonotypes in ibrutinib-treated CLL. Germline values: CDR1 LGHNA, CDR2 YSLEER. The V gene end was trimmed by 0 bases and the J gene end by 3 bases; junction bases not matched to a gene: 13. This CDR3 has 18 amino acids. TCRdb keeps only in-frame clones here, not all; method: immunoSEQ multiplex PCR. The sample comprises around 70,000 clones, over 75% of which are singletons, and approximately 3.1% rests with the top ten. The chain is built from TRBV4-3 and TRBJ2-7, with 8 bases aligning to TRBD1. The clonotype comes from a human donor with chronic lymphocytic leukemia. The input for sequencing was PBMCs, taken after 12 months of ibrutinib treatment. The CDR3 sequence: CASSQDQTPGGGYYEQYF. Written as DNA, the CDR3 is TGCGCCAGCAGCCAAGATCAAACCCCAGGGGGCGGCTACTACGAGCAGTACTTC.